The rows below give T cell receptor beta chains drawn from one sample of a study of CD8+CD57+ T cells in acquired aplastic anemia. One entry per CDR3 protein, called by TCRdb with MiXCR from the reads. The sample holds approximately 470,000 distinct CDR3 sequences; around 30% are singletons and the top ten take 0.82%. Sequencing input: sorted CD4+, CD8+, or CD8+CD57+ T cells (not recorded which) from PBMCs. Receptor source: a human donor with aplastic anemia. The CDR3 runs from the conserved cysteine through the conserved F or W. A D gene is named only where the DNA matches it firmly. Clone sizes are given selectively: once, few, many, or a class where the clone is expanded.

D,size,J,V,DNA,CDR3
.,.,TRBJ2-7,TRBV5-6,TGTGCCAGCAGCTTGTTCAGGGCCAACTCCTACGAGCAGTACTTC,CASSLFRANSYEQYF
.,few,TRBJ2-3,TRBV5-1,TGCGCCAGCACGAAAGGGGATGGCACAGATACGCAGTATTTT,CASTKGDGTDTQYF
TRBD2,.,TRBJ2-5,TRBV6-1,TGTGCCAGCAGTGAACAGAGCGGGGGAAATGTAGAGACCCAGTACTTC,CASSEQSGGNVETQYF
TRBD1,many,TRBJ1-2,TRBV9,TGTGCCAGCAGCGCCGGGGGGGACAGGGTTAACTATGGCTACACCTTC,CASSAGGDRVNYGYTF
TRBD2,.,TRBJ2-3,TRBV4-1,TGCGCCAGCAGCCAACAGGAGCGGGGGAGCACAGATACGCAGTATTTT,CASSQQERGSTDTQYF
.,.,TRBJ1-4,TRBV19,TGTGCCAGTAGTTCCAAGCTTGACAGGTTTGAACTGTTTTTT,CASSSKLDRFELFF
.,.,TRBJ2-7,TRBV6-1,TGTGCCAGCAGTGAAACCCGGACACTGTCCTACGAGCAGTACTTC,CASSETRTLSYEQYF
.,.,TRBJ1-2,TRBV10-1,TGCGCCAGCAGTGAGATGGGGGGGGATGGCTACACCTTC,CASSEMGGDGYTF
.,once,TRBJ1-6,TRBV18,TGTGCCAGCTCACAGAAGGGTTTAGGTTCACCCCTCCACTTT,CASSQKGLGSPLHF
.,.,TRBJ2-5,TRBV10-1,TGCGCCAGCAGTGAGTCTCTAAGGGAGACCCAGTACTTC,CASSESLRETQYF
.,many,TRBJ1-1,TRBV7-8,TGTGCCAGCAGTAAGACGGAAGCGAACACTGAAGCTTTCTTT,CASSKTEANTEAFF
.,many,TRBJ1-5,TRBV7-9,TGTGCCAGCAGCGCCCGCTTCAATCAGCCCCAGCATTTT,CASSARFNQPQHF
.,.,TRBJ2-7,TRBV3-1,TGTGCCAGCAGCCGGTACGGGACCGATCCTTACGAGCAGTACTTC,CASSRYGTDPYEQYF
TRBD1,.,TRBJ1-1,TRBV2,TGTGCCAGCGGCCGGGACAGGGGCACTGAAGCTTTCTTT,CASGRDRGTEAFF
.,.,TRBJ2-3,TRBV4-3,TGCGCCAGCAGCCAAGGGGGAGAAAGAACAGATACGCAGTATTTT,CASSQGGERTDTQYF
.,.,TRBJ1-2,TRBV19,TGTGCCAGTACAAGACAGGTGAACTATGGCTACACCTTC,CASTRQVNYGYTF
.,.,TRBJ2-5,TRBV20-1,TGCAGTGCCTCCCCGGGGGATCAAGAGACCCAGTACTTC,CSASPGDQETQYF
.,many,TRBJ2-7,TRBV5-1,TGCGCCAGCAGCCTGGGGACTGCGAGCTCCTACGAGCAGTACTTC,CASSLGTASSYEQYF
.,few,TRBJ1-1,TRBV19,TGTGCCAGTAGTATGGGTCCTGAGAGGAACACTGAAGCTTTCTTT,CASSMGPERNTEAFF
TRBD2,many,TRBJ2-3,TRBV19,TGTGCCAGTAGAAGCGGGGGGGCGTCGGATACGCAGTATTTT,CASRSGGASDTQYF
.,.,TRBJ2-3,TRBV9,TGTGCCAGCAGCGTAGAAGGCACAGATACGCAGTATTTT,CASSVEGTDTQYF
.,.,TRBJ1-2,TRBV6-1,TGTGCCAGCAGTCTCCGGGGGCATGGCTACACCTTC,CASSLRGHGYTF
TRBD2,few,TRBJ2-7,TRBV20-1,TGCAGTGCTAGAGATGGGCGGGGGACTGTAGAGCAGTACTTC,CSARDGRGTVEQYF